This entry lists 20 T cell receptor beta chains sequenced from one sample in a study of blood T cell repertoires in COVID-19. Sequencing used immunoSEQ multiplex PCR; TCRdb keeps in-frame clones, though not all of them. This table has about 74,000 clones, 70% to 80% appearing once. Sequenced: peripheral blood. The receptors were gathered from a human donor in a cohort sampled during active COVID-19.

The chain is built from TRBV10-3 and TRBJ2-3, with 10 bases lining up with TRBD1. This CDR3 has 14 amino acids. The germline CDR1 and CDR2 sequences are ENHRY and SYGVKD. Trimming removed 6 bases from V and 6 bases from J; junction bases left unmatched: 6. CDR3 region: CAIRTGTGADTQYF. The CDR3 DNA reads TGTGCCATCAGAACCGGGACAGGGGCCGATACGCAGTATTTT.

The chain carries TRBV11-2 and TRBJ1-2, with D hard to call. The ends were cut back, 5 bases at V and 7 bases at J, with 8 bases in the middle. This CDR3 is built from 11 residues. Per germline, CDR1 SGHAT and CDR2 FQNNGV. The chain's CDR3 is CASSHVGGYTF. CDR3 nucleotide sequence: TGTGCCAGCAGCCACGTCGGTGGCTACACCTTC.

V is TRBV28 and J is TRBJ1-1; no reliable D call. Between the trimmed V and J ends, which lost 8 bases and 4 bases, there was a span of 17 bases. This CDR3 has 14 residues. CDR1 is MDHEN and CDR2 is SYDVKM in the germline V gene. CDR3: CASLPSGTRTEAFF. In nucleotides, the CDR3 is TGTGCCAGCCTCCCGTCGGGTACTCGCACTGAAGCTTTCTTT.

This clone has just a few counts. The chain couples TRBV6-2 or TRBV6-3 to TRBJ2-5, with 10 positions matching TRBD2. The trim removed 1 base at V and 4 bases at J, leaving 3 bases unmatched. This CDR3 comprises 15 residues. Germline loops: CDR1 MNHEY, CDR2 SVGEGT. Written as DNA, the CDR3 is TGTGCCAGCAGTTACTTAGCGGGAGGTTTAGAGACCCAGTACTTC. It codes for CASSYLAGGLETQYF.

CDR3 sequence (DNA): TGTGCCAGCAGCTTAGCCCCTAGACTGTACTCCTACAATGAGCAGTTCTTC. Translating gives CASSLAPRLYSYNEQFF. The chain carries TRBV11-2 and TRBJ2-1; D remains ambiguous. The germline CDR1 and CDR2 sequences are SGHAT and FQNNGV. The CDR3 is 17 residues long. With 1 base removed from V and 0 bases from J, the gap between germline ends came to 13 bases.

This chain joins TRBV6-5 and TRBJ1-2, with D perhaps matching TRBD1 (5 bases). Trimming took 6 bases from V and 0 from J, leaving 14 bases between them. The CDR3 spans 15 residues. From germline, CDR1 is MNHEY and CDR2 SVGAGI. CDR3 loop: CASREGLIPNYGYTF. CDR3 sequence (DNA): TGTGCCAGCAGAGAGGGACTGATTCCTAACTATGGCTACACCTTC.

The chain recombines TRBV27 with TRBJ2-7; 10 bases line up with TRBD1. V lost 6 bases and J lost 3; bases outside the gene matches: 11. There are 16 residues in the CDR3. Per the germline V gene, CDR1 is MNHEY and CDR2 is SMNVEV (reference sequence). CDR3 bases: TGTGCCAGCAGCCGGCCACCGGGACAGGGGATCTACGAGCAGTACTTC. This codes for CASSRPPGQGIYEQYF.

The chain employs TRBV9 and TRBJ2-5; TRBD2 might be the D (5 bases). The CDR3 contains 15 residues. Germline V gene lookup returns CDR1 SGDLS and CDR2 YYNGEE. V was shortened by 0 bases and J by 2 bases, with 11 bases between the two germline ends. In DNA form, the CDR3 reads TGTGCCAGCAGCGTAGTCCCCGGGAAACAAGAGACCCAGTACTTC. It specifies CASSVVPGKQETQYF.

This clone showed up just a few times. This chain connects TRBV10-2 to TRBJ1-2; TRBD1 might be the D (6 bases). Germline values: CDR1 WSHSY, CDR2 SAAADI. The CDR3 sequence is 13 residues long. V was shortened by 4 bases and J by 8 bases, with 14 bases between the two germline ends. The CDR3, as DNA: TGCGCCAGCAGTGCCGGGGGGCGAGAAGGCTACACCTTC. Protein: CASSAGGREGYTF.

The count of this clone is one. The chain uses TRBV6-6 and TRBJ2-1; TRBD2 matches at 12 bases. The CDR3 contains 16 residues. J was trimmed by 5 bases and V by 5 bases; bases with no gene match: 7. The V gene's germline CDR1 is MNHNY and CDR2 SVGAGI (reference sequence). Here the CDR3 reads CASSILAGGPDNEQFF. CDR3 in DNA: TGTGCCAGCAGTATACTAGCGGGAGGCCCAGACAATGAGCAGTTCTTC.

The table lists this clone with a count of one. V usage is TRBV20-1 and J usage is TRBJ2-7; D unclear. The CDR3 contains 11 residues. CDR1 is DFQATT, CDR2 SNEGSKA, per germline (reference sequence). The CDR3 DNA is TGCAGGGGCCAGGAAACCTACGAGCAGTACTTC. It specifies CRGQETYEQYF.

This chain uses TRBV18 with TRBJ1-2; 8 bases are shared with TRBD1. The germline CDR1 and CDR2 sequences are KGHSH and LQKENI. V gave up 4 bases and J gave up 4 bases; unmatched junction bases: 8. This CDR3 comprises 15 residues. CDR3 sequence: CASSLEQGGTYGYTF. CDR3 nucleotides: TGTGCCAGCTCACTCGAACAGGGGGGGACCTATGGCTACACCTTC.

The chain carries TRBV9 and TRBJ2-3; 8 bases are a match to TRBD2. The CDR3 extends over 16 amino acids. J was trimmed by 0 bases and V by 2 bases; bases with no gene match: 5. Germline V lookup: CDR1 SGDLS, CDR2 YYNGEE. In DNA form, the CDR3 reads TGTGCCAGCAGCGTTGGACTAGCAGCTAGCACAGATACGCAGTATTTT. It specifies CASSVGLAASTDTQYF.

This clone has just a few counts. The chain joins TRBV28 to TRBJ1-1, with D hard to call. The V end was cut by 2 bases, the J end by 0 bases, with 10 bases between. CDR3 length: 15 residues. Germline V gives CDR1 MDHEN, CDR2 SYDVKM. This CDR3 is CASSLHGEMNTEAFF. The CDR3 DNA is TGTGCCAGCAGTTTACACGGGGAGATGAACACTGAAGCTTTCTTT.

This clone has just a few counts. The rearrangement joins TRBV11-2 to TRBJ2-5; D possibly corresponds to TRBD1 (6 bases). CDR1 is SGHAT and CDR2 is FQNNGV in the germline V gene. V was clipped by 5 bases and J by 5 bases, with 15 bases between them. CDR3 length: 14 residues. The CDR3 coding sequence is TGTGCCAGCAGCGGCTCTTACAGGGTCGAGACCCAGTACTTC. Translating it yields CASSGSYRVETQYF.

This CDR3 is CASSTWDSSSTDTQYF. The CDR3 nucleotides read TGCGCCAGCAGCACCTGGGACAGCTCTAGCACAGATACGCAGTATTTT. The chain joins TRBV5-1 to TRBJ2-3; 7 bases map to TRBD1. Per germline, CDR1 SGHRS and CDR2 YFSETQ. The CDR3 consists of 16 residues. V lost 4 bases, J lost 0 bases, and 8 bases stayed unmatched.

Written as DNA, the CDR3 is TGTGCCAGCAGTTACTCCCTCAGGTCTGGAAACACCATATATTTT. As protein: CASSYSLRSGNTIYF. The rearrangement links TRBV6-5 to TRBJ1-3; D unclear. Germline CDR1 MNHEY, CDR2 SVGAGI. V was shortened by 0 bases and J by 1 base, with 7 bases between the two germline ends. This CDR3 is 15 amino acids long.

The J gene is TRBJ2-1, the V gene TRBV5-1, with 7 bases fitting TRBD1. The CDR3 sequence is 15 residues long. The germline V gene encodes CDR1 SGHRS and CDR2 YFSETQ. V lost 5 bases, J lost 7 bases, and 12 bases stayed unmatched. CDR3 DNA sequence: TGCGCCAGCAGGCTGGACAGGAGAACGCTAAATGAGCAGTTCTTC. It encodes CASRLDRRTLNEQFF.

V gene TRBV5-1 combines with J gene TRBJ2-7, with 12 bases aligning to TRBD2. The CDR3 has 16 residues. Trimming at V came to 0 bases and at J to 2 bases, leaving 3 bases not matched to a gene. CDR1 is SGHRS, CDR2 YFSETQ, per germline. The chain's CDR3 is CASSLVLAGGPYEQYF. The CDR3 region has the DNA TGCGCCAGCAGCTTGGTACTAGCGGGAGGACCCTACGAGCAGTACTTC.

The chain links TRBV7-6 to TRBJ2-7, with 10 positions matching TRBD1. The CDR3 is 15 amino acids. Trimming removed 5 bases from V and 3 bases from J; junction bases left unmatched: 7. Germline V gene data show CDR1 as SGHVS and CDR2 as FNYEAQ. DNA for the CDR3: TGTGCCAGCAGCACACGACAGGGGGCGGACTACGAGCAGTACTTC. Residues: CASSTRQGADYEQYF.